The 32 T cell receptor beta chains below were found in one sample sequenced in a study of control samples from healthy donors and cancer patients. Some clones are missing from TCRdb's copy, which holds only in-frame ones; the method was immunoSEQ multiplex PCR. The sample includes about 120,000 clones, about 88% of them seen just once. The sequencing input was blood. Receptor source: a woman in her 70s in good health.

This sequence joins TRBV19 and TRBJ1-1; 11 bases line up with TRBD1. Germline lookup yields CDR1 LNHDA and CDR2 SQIVND (reference sequence). This CDR3 has 15 amino acids. J lost 5 bases, V lost 4 bases, and 6 bases had no gene match. The CDR3 loop is CASSRGQGAMTEAFF. The CDR3, as DNA: TGTGCCAGTAGTAGAGGACAGGGGGCGATGACTGAAGCTTTCTTT.

V usage is TRBV5-1 and J usage is TRBJ1-4; D is perhaps TRBD1 (5 bases). The CDR3 length is 15 residues. The germline CDR1 and CDR2 sequences are SGHRS and YFSETQ. The germline V and J ends were trimmed by 5 bases and 7 bases, with 18 bases remaining between them. The CDR3 here is CASSTSGTPGEKLFF. DNA of the CDR3: TGCGCCAGCAGTACCTCAGGGACGCCGGGTGAAAAACTGTTTTTT.

This clone has only one observation. The chain is built from TRBV9 and TRBJ2-1, with a weak D call TRBD1 (5 bases). The CDR3 has 13 residues. Germline V CDR1 and CDR2: SGDLS, YYNGEE. V was trimmed by 0 bases and J by 10 bases, leaving 11 bases between them. The CDR3 coding sequence is TGTGCCAGCAGCGTAGAGGGCTGGGGCGAGCAGTTCTTC. This gives the protein CASSVEGWGEQFF.

CDR3 DNA: TGTGCCAGCAGTTTATTAGGGGGACAGGGGGCTTTCGAGCAGTACTTC. Translated, it gives CASSLLGGQGAFEQYF. This sequence joins TRBV28 and TRBJ2-7, with 12 positions matching TRBD1. The germline gives CDR1 MDHEN, CDR2 SYDVKM. This CDR3 has 16 amino acids. V lost 1 base, J lost 6 bases, and 7 bases stayed unmatched.

The rearrangement joins TRBV19 to TRBJ1-5, with D uncertain. V was cut by 5 bases and J by 4 bases, with 9 bases left in between. The CDR3 covers 13 residues. Germline values: CDR1 LNHDA, CDR2 SQIVND (reference sequence). In DNA, the CDR3 is TGTGCCAGTAGTGGGCAGACAAATCAGCCCCAGCATTTT. Its protein is CASSGQTNQPQHF.

This sequence joins TRBV5-5 and TRBJ2-3; weak D call: TRBD1 (7 bases). CDR1 is SGHKS and CDR2 is YYEKEE in the germline V gene (reference sequence). This CDR3 region has 13 residues. V lost 4 bases to trimming and J lost 5 bases, with 11 bases between them. This CDR3 reads CASSPQGGDTQYF. The CDR3 DNA reads as TGTGCCAGCAGCCCCCAGGGGGGAGATACGCAGTATTTT.

The chain is built from TRBV5-4 and TRBJ2-3; unclear D gene. This CDR3 region has 15 residues. CDR1 is SGHNT and CDR2 is YYREEE in the germline V gene (reference sequence). Trimming pared 0 bases from V and 0 bases from J, leaving 8 bases between. CDR3 coding DNA: TGTGCCAGCAGCTTGGCTAAGTCTAGCACAGATACGCAGTATTTT. The encoded protein is CASSLAKSSTDTQYF.

The chain uses TRBV7-2 and TRBJ1-6; 7 bases agree with TRBD1. The J segment lost 0 bases and the V segment lost 5 bases, leaving 10 bases of the junction unmatched. The CDR3 contains 18 residues. Germline assignment: CDR1 SGHTA and CDR2 FQGNSA. The CDR3 nucleotides are TGTGCCAGCAGCACCCGAGACAGGGCCAGCTCCTATAATTCACCCCTCCACTTT. It specifies CASSTRDRASSYNSPLHF.

The J gene is TRBJ2-2, the V gene TRBV6-5; 7 bases are a match to TRBD2. Germline CDR1 is MNHEY and CDR2 is SVGAGI. This CDR3 spans 15 amino acids. The V segment lost 6 bases and the J segment 1 base; nucleotides outside the gene matches: 5. The CDR3 protein is CASSRWGGNTGELFF. CDR3 DNA: TGTGCCAGCAGCCGCTGGGGGGGGAACACCGGGGAGCTGTTTTTT.

The genes are TRBV7-9 and TRBJ1-2; 9 bases align to TRBD1. This CDR3 has 14 amino acids. The germline V gene has CDR1 SEHNR and CDR2 FQNEAQ (reference sequence). The V and J ends lost 3 bases and 8 bases, in that order; junction bases with no gene match: 7. The CDR3 DNA sequence: TGTGCCAGCAGCTTTACCGGGACAGGGACCGGCTACACCTTC. Translation: CASSFTGTGTGYTF.

The genes are TRBV3-1 (or the pseudogene TRBV3-2) and TRBJ1-1; D perhaps matches TRBD1 (5 bases). Per the germline V gene, CDR1 is LGHDT and CDR2 is YNNKEL (reference sequence). Trimming pared 4 bases from V and 1 base from J, leaving 10 bases between. The CDR3 contains 14 residues. The CDR3 protein is CASSPRGTNTEAFF. The DNA of the CDR3 is TGTGCCAGCAGCCCTCGGGGGACGAACACTGAAGCTTTCTTT.

The V call is TRBV18, the J call TRBJ2-5; D is perhaps TRBD2 (6 bases). Germline CDR1 and CDR2: KGHSH and LQKENI. This CDR3 has 16 amino acids. V lost 2 bases to trimming and J lost 2 bases, with 15 bases between them. CDR3 bases: TGTGCCAGCTCACCAGCGCAAGACGGGGGACAAGAGACCCAGTACTTC. This translates into CASSPAQDGGQETQYF.

The rearrangement uses TRBV19 and TRBJ1-4; D is perhaps TRBD1 (5 bases). Trimming shortened V by 5 bases and J by 2 bases, and 12 bases separated the two germline ends. Germline CDR1 LNHDA, CDR2 SQIVND (reference sequence). CDR3 size: 15 residues. The CDR3, as DNA: TGTGCCAGTAGTGTCCGACAGAAGACTAATGAAAAACTGTTTTTT. This translates into CASSVRQKTNEKLFF.

The CDR3 nucleotides read TGTGCCAGCAGCGGCCGGAGGACTGAAGCTTTCTTT. This codes for CASSGRRTEAFF. The rearrangement links TRBV21-1 to TRBJ1-1. TRBV21-1 is a known pseudogene. CDR3 size: 12 residues.

The chain combines TRBV5-1 with TRBJ2-1, with 8 bases matching TRBD2. The V gene end was trimmed by 4 bases and the J gene end by 0 bases; junction bases not matched to a gene: 9. The CDR3 has 17 residues. Looked up from germline, CDR1 is SGHRS and CDR2 is YFSETQ. The CDR3 DNA follows: TGCGCCAGCAGCGCTGGGACTAGAGGAAGCTCCTACAATGAGCAGTTCTTC. Its protein is CASSAGTRGSSYNEQFF.

This rearrangement joins TRBV18 to TRBJ1-2; D perhaps matches TRBD1 (5 bases). CDR3 length: 15 residues. Trimming pared 3 bases from V and 0 bases from J, leaving 11 bases between. Germline loops: CDR1 KGHSH, CDR2 LQKENI. The CDR3 nucleotides are TGTGCCAGCTCACCTAGGGACGGTACTAACTATGGCTACACCTTC. Protein: CASSPRDGTNYGYTF.

V gene TRBV2 combines with J gene TRBJ2-2; TRBD1 agrees at 8 bases. Losses at the gene ends were 4 bases for V and 3 bases for J; bases not matched to a gene: 1. CDR3 length equals 14 residues. Looked up from germline, CDR1 is SNHLY and CDR2 is FYNNEI. For the CDR3, the DNA is TGTGCCAGCAGTGGGACAGGGTACACCGGGGAGCTGTTTTTT. Translating it yields CASSGTGYTGELFF.

The chain links TRBV2 to TRBJ2-3; 10 nucleotides agree with TRBD2. Germline CDR1 SNHLY, CDR2 FYNNEI. J lost 2 bases, V lost 3 bases, and 14 bases had no gene match. This CDR3 contains 19 residues. The CDR3 nucleotides are TGTGCCAGCAGTGACCCGCTAGCGGGGGCTCCGAAGTACACAGATACGCAGTATTTT. Its translation is CASSDPLAGAPKYTDTQYF.

This chain links TRBV21-1 with TRBJ2-7; the table's D call of TRBD2 was not tested on the DNA. TRBV21-1 is a listed pseudogene. This CDR3 has 15 amino acids. CDR3 loop: CASSIPGLSSYEQYF. CDR3 DNA sequence: TGTGCCAGCAGCATACCGGGACTAAGCTCCTACGAGCAGTACTTC.

CDR3: CASSLPGAEKLFF. Here the CDR3 DNA reads TGTGCCAGCAGCTTACCGGGGGCGGAAAAACTGTTTTTT. This sequence joins TRBV11-2 and TRBJ1-4, with TRBD1 as a possible D gene (6 bases). This CDR3 spans 13 amino acids. From germline, CDR1 is SGHAT and CDR2 FQNNGV. V lost 2 bases to trimming and J lost 8 bases, with 9 bases between them.

The genes are TRBV6-6 and TRBJ2-3, with 11 bases fitting TRBD1. J gave up 4 bases and V 6 bases, and 3 bases lay outside the gene matches. The CDR3 is 14 residues long. Germline lookup yields CDR1 MNHNY and CDR2 SVGAGI (reference sequence). CDR3 in DNA: TGTGCCAGCAGCTCGGGACAGGGGGCAGATACGCAGTATTTT. Translated: CASSSGQGADTQYF.

The chain links TRBV3-1 (or the pseudogene TRBV3-2) to TRBJ1-2; D unresolved. CDR3 length equals 14 residues. Germline V CDR1 and CDR2: LGHDT, YNNKEL (reference sequence). V shed 4 bases and J shed 1 base, with 10 bases lying between them. The CDR3 protein is CASSLRSINYGYTF. The CDR3 bases are TGTGCCAGCAGCCTTAGAAGCATTAACTATGGCTACACCTTC.

The chain joins TRBV27 to TRBJ1-2; possibly TRBD1 for D (5 bases). The CDR3 is made up of 12 amino acids. CDR1 is MNHEY, CDR2 SMNVEV, per germline (reference sequence). V lost 7 bases to trimming and J lost 3 bases, with 9 bases between them. CDR3 DNA sequence: TGTGCCAGCAAGCAGGGTCACTATGGCTACACCTTC. Amino acids: CASKQGHYGYTF.

At least ten counts were recorded for this clone. The V call is TRBV2, the J call TRBJ2-7, with a tentative D call TRBD2 (5 bases). The CDR3 runs 13 residues. The V end was cut by 2 bases, the J end by 4 bases, with 9 bases between. Looked up from germline, CDR1 is SNHLY and CDR2 is FYNNEI. The CDR3 loop reads CASSESERYEQYF. CDR3 in DNA: TGTGCCAGCAGTGAAAGCGAGCGGTACGAGCAGTACTTC.

The chain carries TRBV5-1 and TRBJ2-1; 9 bases fit TRBD2. V lost 0 bases to trimming and J lost 0 bases; unmatched junction nucleotides: 7. There are 18 residues in the CDR3. Germline V gene data show CDR1 as SGHRS and CDR2 as YFSETQ. The CDR3 region is CASSLDSGGLSSYNEQFF. CDR3 nucleotides: TGCGCCAGCAGCTTGGATAGCGGGGGCCTCAGCTCCTACAATGAGCAGTTCTTC.

The chain has TRBV5-1 and TRBJ1-1, with 7 bases that match TRBD1. CDR3 length: 16 amino acids. Germline loops: CDR1 SGHRS, CDR2 YFSETQ. Germline trimming cut 5 bases from V and 1 base from J; bases unmatched to any gene: 11. The CDR3 coding sequence is TGCGCCAGCAGTTTTGGGGGGTGGGACAGGAACACTGAAGCTTTCTTT. Translating it yields CASSFGGWDRNTEAFF. The full variable domain, its missing parts supplied by reference TRBV5-1 and TRBJ1-1, is KAGVTQTPRYLIKTRGQQVTLSCSPISGHRSVSWYQQTPGQGLQFLFEYFSETQRNKGNFPGRFSGRQFSNSRSEMNVSTLELGDSALYLCASSFGGWDRNTEAFFGQGTRLTVV.

The J gene is TRBJ2-2, the V gene TRBV3-1 (or the pseudogene TRBV3-2); 9 nucleotides agree with TRBD1. The germline CDR1 and CDR2 sequences are LGHDT and YNNKEL (reference sequence). This CDR3 is built from 15 residues. Trimming at V came to 4 bases and at J to 3 bases, leaving 3 bases not matched to a gene. The CDR3 region has the DNA TGTGCCAGCAGCCCTCGGACAGGGGACACCGGGGAGCTGTTTTTT. This translates into CASSPRTGDTGELFF.

The chain has TRBV5-6 and TRBJ2-3; 8 bases are shared with TRBD2. In germline, CDR1 is SGHDT, CDR2 YYEEEE. After removal of 2 bases from V and 6 bases from J, the junction contained 5 bases not matched to a gene. The length of the CDR3 is 14 residues. CDR3 amino acids: CASSLIAGPDTQYF. CDR3 nucleotide sequence: TGTGCCAGCAGCTTAATAGCGGGGCCCGATACGCAGTATTTT.

The CDR3 loop reads CASRSSGTGMVAFF. The CDR3 region has the DNA TGTGCCAGCAGATCAAGCGGGACAGGGATGGTAGCTTTCTTT. The chain uses TRBV5-8 and TRBJ1-1, with 9 nucleotides matching TRBD1. This CDR3 region has 14 residues. The trim removed 5 bases at V and 10 bases at J, leaving 12 bases unmatched. Germline-derived CDR1 and CDR2 are SGHTS and YDEGEE.

This clone was counted between two and nine times. The gene calls are TRBV19 and TRBJ1-5; possible D gene TRBD1, 6 bases. This CDR3 is built from 15 residues. Germline V gene sequence: CDR1 LNHDA, CDR2 SQIVND (reference sequence). The V end lost 4 bases, the J end lost 4 bases, and 14 bases lay between the germline ends. The CDR3 coding sequence is TGTGCCAGTAGTACCCGAGGGGGATGTAATCAGCCCCAGCATTTT. This translates into CASSTRGGCNQPQHF.

The chain uses TRBV7-9 and TRBJ1-3; 7 bases fit TRBD1. From germline, CDR1 is SEHNR and CDR2 FQNEAQ (reference sequence). The ends lost 3 bases at V and 1 base at J; junction bases unmatched: 6. The CDR3 has 16 amino acids. The CDR3 DNA sequence: TGTGCCAGCAGCTTTGGGACAGAGCGATCTGGAAACACCATATATTTT. It is translated as CASSFGTERSGNTIYF.

This clone came up once. Written as DNA, the CDR3 is TGTGCCAGCAGCTTGGGTATGGGGGGCACGAAGCCCCAGCATTTT. Amino acids: CASSLGMGGTKPQHF. The chain links TRBV5-8 to TRBJ1-5, with D possibly matching TRBD1 (6 bases). Germline-derived CDR1 and CDR2 are SGHTS and YDEGEE. The CDR3 spans 15 residues. The ends were cut back, 0 bases at V and 8 bases at J, with 15 bases in the middle. The full variable domain, with the rest looked up from reference TRBV5-8 and TRBJ1-5, is EAGVTQSPTHLIKTRGQQATLRCSPISGHTSVYWYQQALGLGLQFLLWYDEGEERNRGNFPPRFSGRQFPNYSSELNVNALELEDSALYLCASSLGMGGTKPQHFGDGTRLSIL.